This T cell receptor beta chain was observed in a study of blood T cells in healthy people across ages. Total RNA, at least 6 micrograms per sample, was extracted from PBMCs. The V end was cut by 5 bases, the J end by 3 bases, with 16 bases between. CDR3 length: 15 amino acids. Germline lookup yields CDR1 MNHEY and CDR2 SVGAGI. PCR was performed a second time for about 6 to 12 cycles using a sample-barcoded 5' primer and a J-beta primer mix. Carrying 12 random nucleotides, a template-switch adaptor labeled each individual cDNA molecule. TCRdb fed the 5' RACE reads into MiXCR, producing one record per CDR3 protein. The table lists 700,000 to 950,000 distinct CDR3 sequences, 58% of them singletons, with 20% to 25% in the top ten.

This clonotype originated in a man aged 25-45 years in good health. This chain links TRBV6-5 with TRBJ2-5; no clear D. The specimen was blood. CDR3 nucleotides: TGTGCCAGCAGTAACATGGGTTTGTTGAAAGAGACCCAGTACTTC. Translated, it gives CASSNMGLLKETQYF.